These 17 T cell receptor beta chains share one sample of origin, sequenced in a study of blood T cell repertoires in COVID-19. The protocol was immunoSEQ multiplex PCR, while the TCRdb copy is restricted to in-frame clones and leaves out a portion. The profile covers about 280,000 clones, with 88% appearing a single time and 9% to 9.5% taken by the ten largest. The sample comprised peripheral blood. The receptor source for this set is a man between 18 and 35 years old with active or convalescent COVID-19.

V gene TRBV25-1 combines with J gene TRBJ1-1; D might be TRBD1 (5 bases). From germline, CDR1 is MGHDK and CDR2 SYGVNS. V was shortened by 6 bases and J by 6 bases, with 14 bases between the two germline ends. CDR3 length equals 13 residues. CDR3 protein: CASSYVTGAEAFF. The CDR3 DNA follows: TGTGCCAGCAGCTACGTGACGGGGGCTGAAGCTTTCTTT. Based on the CDR3 plus reference TRBV25-1 and TRBJ1-1, the full variable domain is EADIYQTPRYLVIGTGKKITLECSQTMGHDKMYWYQQDPGMELHLIHYSYGVNSTEKGDLSSESTVSRIRTEHFPLTLESARPSHTSQYLCASSYVTGAEAFFGQGTRLTVV.

The table lists this clone with a count of one. The CDR3 DNA is TGTGCCAGCAGCTTCCCAACGGGGGATACGCAGTATTTT. It is translated as CASSFPTGDTQYF. The gene calls are TRBV11-2 and TRBJ2-3; perhaps TRBD2 as D (5 bases). Germline CDR1 SGHAT, CDR2 FQNNGV. V was shortened by 3 bases and J by 6 bases, with 10 bases between the two germline ends. This CDR3 contains 13 residues.

This CDR3 is CASKVEVGTRPEAFF. CDR3 coding DNA: TGTGCCAGCAAGGTTGAGGTAGGGACTAGGCCTGAAGCTTTCTTT. The chain couples TRBV7-8 to TRBJ1-1; weak D call: TRBD1 (5 bases). V shed 7 bases and J shed 6 bases, with 21 bases lying between them. There are 15 residues in the CDR3. From germline, CDR1 is SGHVS and CDR2 FQNEAQ.

This chain connects TRBV5-6 to TRBJ2-7, with D possibly TRBD1 on 6 matching bases. Trimming removed 4 bases from V and 2 bases from J, with 13 bases in between. CDR1 SGHDT and CDR2 YYEEEE come from the germline V gene. The length of the CDR3 is 14 residues. The CDR3 coding sequence is TGTGCCAGCAGCATCAGGGGACGAGCCTACGAGCAGTACTTC. Protein sequence: CASSIRGRAYEQYF.

The chain has TRBV27 and TRBJ2-2; tentatively, D is TRBD2 (6 bases). Trimming pared 5 bases from V and 0 bases from J, leaving 10 bases between. The germline V gene encodes CDR1 MNHEY and CDR2 SMNVEV (reference sequence). CDR3 length: 15 amino acids. CDR3 DNA sequence: TGTGCCAGCAGTCCTCGGACTACGAACACCGGGGAGCTGTTTTTT. Translation: CASSPRTTNTGELFF.

V gene TRBV11-1 combines with J gene TRBJ2-4, with 7 positions matching TRBD2. Germline CDR1 is SGHAT and CDR2 is FQDESV (reference sequence). CDR3 length: 16 amino acids. V lost 3 bases, J lost 0 bases, and 5 bases stayed unmatched. CDR3 DNA sequence: TGTGCCAGCAGCTTGGGACGGGGGGTAGCCAAAAACATTCAGTACTTC. This gives the protein CASSLGRGVAKNIQYF. The entire variable domain, with the rest obtained from reference TRBV11-1 and TRBJ2-4, is as follows: EAEVAQSPRYKITEKSQAVAFWCDPISGHATLYWYRQILGQGPELLVQFQDESVVDDSQLPKDRFSAERLKGVDSTLKIQPAELGDSAMYLCASSLGRGVAKNIQYFGAGTRLSVL.

The V and J genes are TRBV19 and TRBJ1-5; D remains ambiguous. The length of the CDR3 is 15 residues. Trimming left V 0 bases short and J 4 bases short, with 10 bases between. The V gene's germline CDR1 is LNHDA and CDR2 SQIVND (reference sequence). Here the CDR3 DNA reads TGTGCCAGTAGTATAGACCGGGGAAGGAATCAGCCCCAGCATTTT. Protein: CASSIDRGRNQPQHF.

The CDR3 protein is CASSVEDRVGEKLFF. The CDR3 DNA reads as TGTGCCAGCAGCGTAGAGGACAGGGTTGGTGAAAAACTGTTTTTT. The rearrangement links TRBV9 to TRBJ1-4; the match to TRBD1 covers 8 bases. V lost 0 bases to trimming and J lost 7 bases; unmatched junction nucleotides: 5. The CDR3 sequence is 15 residues long. Germline CDR1 reads SGDLS; CDR2 reads YYNGEE. Full variable domain (remainder filled in from reference TRBV9 and TRBJ1-4): DSGVTQTPKHLITATGQRVTLRCSPRSGDLSVYWYQQSLDQGLQFLIQYYNGEERAKGNILERFSAQQFPDLHSELNLSSLELGDSALYFCASSVEDRVGEKLFFGSGTQLSVL.

The chain joins TRBV7-2 to TRBJ1-2; D unclear. Germline CDR1 reads SGHTA; CDR2 reads FQGNSA. The CDR3 consists of 14 residues. The V end was cut by 5 bases, the J end by 8 bases, with 18 bases between. CDR3 loop: CASSPPYEAWGYTF. CDR3 bases: TGTGCCAGCAGCCCACCTTACGAGGCATGGGGCTACACCTTC.

V and J are TRBV11-3 and TRBJ1-5; 8 positions match TRBD1. J was trimmed by 7 bases and V by 7 bases; bases with no gene match: 6. The germline V gene encodes CDR1 SGHNT and CDR2 YENEEA. This CDR3 is built from 13 residues. The chain's CDR3 is CASNDRGWQPQHF. CDR3 nucleotides: TGTGCCAGCAACGACAGGGGATGGCAGCCCCAGCATTTT.

As for this clone: This sequence may be a read error, since a much larger clone differs from it by one base. The gene calls are TRBV5-6 and TRBJ1-1; D perhaps matches TRBD1 (6 bases). Trimming removed 5 bases from V and 1 base from J, with 9 bases in between. Germline values: CDR1 SGHDT, CDR2 YYEEEE. The CDR3 sequence is 13 residues long. The CDR3 DNA sequence: TGTGCCAGCAGGCCGACAGGGAACACTGAAGCTTTCTTT. It is translated as CASRPTGNTEAFF.

The chain recombines TRBV7-9 with TRBJ2-7, with a weak D call TRBD1 (5 bases). The CDR3 contains 12 residues. Germline values: CDR1 SEHNR, CDR2 FQNEAQ (reference sequence). Trimming removed 4 bases from V and 3 bases from J, with 7 bases in between. CDR3 DNA: TGTGCCAGCAGCTGGCAGGGCTACGAGCAGTACTTC. The encoded protein is CASSWQGYEQYF.

This clone was seen a few times. The chain recombines TRBV29-1 with TRBJ1-5; D not certain. This CDR3 has 11 amino acids. Trimming removed 8 bases from V and 9 bases from J, with 14 bases in between. CDR1 is SQVTM and CDR2 is ANQGSEA in the germline V gene. CDR3 coding DNA: TGCAGCCCCCGGGGTCCTGGGCCCCAGCATTTT. It specifies CSPRGPGPQHF.

The chain joins TRBV19 to TRBJ1-5; 8 bases are a match to TRBD1. V lost 7 bases and J lost 7; bases outside the gene matches: 12. This CDR3 has 15 amino acids. Looked up from germline, CDR1 is LNHDA and CDR2 is SQIVND (reference sequence). The CDR3 spells CASTWDRQGRQPQHF. In DNA form, the CDR3 reads TGTGCCAGTACCTGGGATCGACAGGGGAGACAGCCCCAGCATTTT.

V and J are TRBV3-1 (or the pseudogene TRBV3-2) and TRBJ2-2; tentative D call: TRBD1 (6 bases). The V gene's germline CDR1 is LGHDT and CDR2 YNNKEL (reference sequence). The CDR3 covers 16 residues. Between the trimmed V and J ends, which lost 4 bases and 2 bases, there was a span of 14 bases. Written as DNA, the CDR3 is TGTGCCAGCAGCCTTGGCTTGGGGACAAACACCGGGGAGCTGTTTTTT. It translates to CASSLGLGTNTGELFF.

The chain couples TRBV5-6 to TRBJ1-5, with TRBD1 matching over 8 bases. CDR3 length: 14 amino acids. Germline values: CDR1 SGHDT, CDR2 YYEEEE. The V gene end was trimmed by 4 bases and the J gene end by 3 bases; junction bases not matched to a gene: 3. The CDR3 region is CASSRDRFNQPQHF. CDR3 nucleotide sequence: TGTGCCAGCAGCAGGGACAGGTTCAATCAGCCCCAGCATTTT. The full variable domain, in which reference TRBV5-6 and TRBJ1-5 provide the parts outside the CDR3, is DAGVTQSPTHLIKTRGQQVTLRCSPKSGHDTVSWYQQALGQGPQFIFQYYEEEERQRGNFPDRFSGHQFPNYSSELNVNALLLGDSALYLCASSRDRFNQPQHFGDGTRLSIL.

This chain connects TRBV29-1 to TRBJ1-4; no definite D call. Trimming took off 4 bases at V and 4 bases at J, with 13 bases between the two ends. Germline V CDR1 and CDR2: SQVTM, ANQGSEA. There are 14 residues in the CDR3. CDR3 in amino acids: CSVAWAGINEKLFF. The CDR3 DNA follows: TGCAGCGTTGCTTGGGCCGGTATTAATGAAAAACTGTTTTTT.